These T cell receptor beta chains were read from a single sample in a study of vaccination and CD4 T cells after COVID-19. TCRdb ran MiXCR on the PCR reads and lists one entry per CDR3 protein. Of some 8,900 distinct CDR3 sequences in the sample, under 50% are singletons; the top ten hold about 11%. These receptors' targets are unknown. The specimen sequenced was CD4+ T cells from blood, cultured in vitro. The receptor source for this set is a human donor in good health. The CDR3 runs from the conserved cysteine through the conserved F or W. The D gene is left open where the match is weak. Only some rows state a clone size, as once, few, many or a class for expanded clones.

d_call	v_call	j_call	clone_size	cdr3_aa	cdr3_nt
TRBD1	TRBV4-3	TRBJ2-5	.	CASSHGTGPSYQETQYF	TGCGCCAGCAGCCACGGGACAGGCCCATCGTACCAAGAGACCCAGTACTTC
TRBD1	TRBV20-1	TRBJ2-2	.	CSAARTGMTGELFF	TGCAGTGCTGCAAGGACAGGGATGACCGGGGAGCTGTTTTTT
TRBD1	TRBV6-1	TRBJ1-2	.	CASSRGQDYGYTF	TGTGCCAGCAGTAGGGGACAGGACTATGGCTACACCTTC
.	TRBV12-3/TRBV12-4	TRBJ2-5	.	CASSSGSQETQYF	TGTGCCAGCAGTAGCGGGTCCCAAGAGACCCAGTACTTC
TRBD2	TRBV5-1	TRBJ2-2	.	CASSGGLGSGELFF	TGCGCCAGCAGCGGGGGACTAGGGAGCGGGGAGCTGTTTTTT
.	TRBV20-1	TRBJ1-1	few	CSAPMTYSGEAFF	TGCAGTGCACCGATGACCTACTCGGGGGAAGCTTTCTTT
TRBD1	TRBV2	TRBJ1-5	.	CASSQLVTGAIPNQPQHF	TGTGCCAGCAGTCAATTAGTGACAGGGGCGATACCAAATCAGCCCCAGCATTTT
TRBD2	TRBV4-1	TRBJ2-5	.	CASSQLAGGKMTQYF	TGCGCCAGCAGCCAACTAGCGGGGGGCAAGATGACCCAGTACTTC
.	TRBV7-9	TRBJ2-7	few	CASSLVSAYEQYF	TGTGCCAGCAGCTTAGTTTCAGCATACGAGCAGTACTTC
TRBD2	TRBV20-1	TRBJ2-3	.	CSAKPSGSTDTQYF	TGCAGTGCTAAACCTAGCGGGAGCACAGATACGCAGTATTTT
TRBD1	TRBV29-1	TRBJ1-2	few	CSVEGSTGGGYYGYTF	TGCAGCGTTGAAGGTTCGACAGGGGGAGGCTACTATGGCTACACCTTC
TRBD2	TRBV20-1	TRBJ2-7	.	CSARLAGSYEQYF	TGCAGTGCCAGACTAGCGGGAAGCTACGAGCAGTACTTC
.	TRBV6-2/TRBV6-3	TRBJ1-2	.	CASSPLPGVRYGYTF	TGTGCCAGCAGCCCTCTTCCCGGGGTGCGGTATGGCTACACCTTC
.	TRBV19	TRBJ2-7	few	CASSTIEAYEQYF	TGTGCCAGTAGTACAATAGAAGCCTACGAGCAGTACTTC
TRBD1	TRBV9	TRBJ2-3	.	CASSFTGGDTQYF	TGTGCCAGCAGCTTCACAGGGGGGGATACGCAGTATTTT
.	TRBV20-1	TRBJ1-5	.	CSARDWGGAGNQPQHF	TGCAGTGCTAGAGATTGGGGGGGCGCGGGCAATCAGCCCCAGCATTTT
.	TRBV19	TRBJ1-5	few	CAVTGPTFGQPQHF	TGTGCCGTAACAGGGCCCACCTTTGGGCAGCCCCAGCATTTT